What follows are 15 T cell receptor beta chains derived from one specimen sequenced in a study of Graves' ophthalmopathy and Graves' hyperthyroidism. The TCR beta CDR3 regions underwent amplification from RNA transcripts. A first-round RT-PCR used HTBI primers, followed by a second-round multiplex PCR. TCRdb analysed the multiplex PCR reads with MiXCR anew, one entry per CDR3 protein. The sample yields about 1.1 million distinct CDR3 sequences, approximately 35% seen once. The sequenced material came from peripheral blood or thyroid tissue (not recorded which). These receptors were obtained from an adult man with Graves' hyperthyroidism.

This clonotype has only a few counts. The chain combines TRBV10-1 with TRBJ2-2, with 9 bases fitting TRBD2. Germline trimming cut 3 bases from V and 6 bases from J; bases unmatched to any gene: 8. The CDR3 is made up of 16 amino acids. The germline CDR1 and CDR2 sequences are WNHNN and SYGVQD (reference sequence). The CDR3 DNA is TGCGCCAGCAGTGAACCAGGGACTAGCCAGGCCGGGGAGCTGTTTTTT. Residues: CASSEPGTSQAGELFF.

This chain links TRBV5-6 with TRBJ2-5; possibly TRBD1 for D (6 bases). Germline V lookup: CDR1 SGHDT, CDR2 YYEEEE. Trimming cost V 3 bases and J 5 bases, with 17 bases left between them. The CDR3 sequence is 15 residues long. The CDR3 is CASSYTRGMGETQYF. The CDR3, as DNA: TGTGCCAGCAGCTACACTAGGGGGATGGGTGAGACCCAGTACTTC.

V and J are TRBV7-2 and TRBJ2-7, with a weak D call TRBD2 (5 bases). Looked up from germline, CDR1 is SGHTA and CDR2 is FQGNSA. V was trimmed by 8 bases and J by 8 bases, leaving 16 bases between them. The CDR3 totals 12 residues. In nucleotides, the CDR3 is TGTGCCAGCGCCCTACGGGGAGACCAGCAGTACTTC. It specifies CASALRGDQQYF.

This clonotype was counted only a few times. The chain couples TRBV7-9 to TRBJ2-7; a possible D gene is TRBD2 (6 bases). V was pared by 5 bases and J by 2 bases, with 22 bases between. Germline CDR1 is SEHNR and CDR2 is FQNEAQ (reference sequence). This CDR3 spans 17 amino acids. In nucleotides, the CDR3 is TGTGCCAGCAGCCTAGTGGGGGACTTCGAACGTCCCTACGAGCAGTACTTC. This translates into CASSLVGDFERPYEQYF. The variable domain in full, with the rest retrieved from reference TRBV7-9 and TRBJ2-7, is DTGVSQNPRHKITKRGQNVTFRCDPISEHNRLYWYRQTLGQGPEFLTYFQNEAQLEKSRLLSDRFSAERPKGSFSTLEIQRTEQGDSAMYLCASSLVGDFERPYEQYFGPGTRLTVT.

This clonotype was seen a few times. This chain links TRBV7-9 with TRBJ2-7; 9 bases line up with TRBD1. Looked up from germline, CDR1 is SEHNR and CDR2 is FQNEAQ (reference sequence). The CDR3 spans 15 residues. Losses at the gene ends were 5 bases for V and 5 bases for J; bases not matched to a gene: 10. The CDR3 nucleotides are TGTGCCAGCAGCCAAGGGACAGGGAACAGCGACGAGCAGTACTTC. It translates to CASSQGTGNSDEQYF.

This clonotype was observed at least ten times. This sequence joins TRBV20-1 and TRBJ2-7, with D perhaps matching TRBD1 (5 bases). V lost 4 bases and J lost 2, with 12 bases in between. The V gene's germline CDR1 is DFQATT and CDR2 SNEGSKA (reference sequence). The CDR3 has 13 amino acids. The CDR3: CSATRAGTYEQYF. The CDR3 region has the DNA TGCAGTGCTACCCGGGCAGGGACCTACGAGCAGTACTTC.

This clonotype has a count of ten or more. The chain employs TRBV6-2 or TRBV6-3 and TRBJ1-5; D not certain. Per the germline V gene, CDR1 is MNHEY and CDR2 is SVGEGT. The CDR3 has 12 amino acids. V shed 7 bases and J shed 7 bases, with 11 bases lying between them. The CDR3 DNA reads as TGTGCCAGCAACAACGTTGGGCAGCCCCAGCATTTT. This sequence encodes CASNNVGQPQHF.

This clonotype was found many times. The chain couples TRBV5-8 to TRBJ1-1, with D hard to call. The V gene lost 0 bases and the J gene lost 10 bases, with 13 bases spanning the gap. Germline CDR1 reads SGHTS; CDR2 reads YDEGEE. CDR3 length: 13 residues. CDR3 DNA sequence: TGTGCCAGCAGCTTGGAAGAAGGGCTGGTAGCTTTCTTT. This gives the protein CASSLEEGLVAFF.

This clonotype was observed a few times. This may be a read error, as it is one base from a much larger clone. V and J are TRBV12-3 or TRBV12-4 and TRBJ2-7; 8 bases are shared with TRBD1. Unmatched junction bases numbered 7, after V lost 7 bases and J lost 2 bases. The length of the CDR3 is 14 residues. CDR3 amino acids: CASTRPGQAYEQYF. CDR3 nucleotides: TGTGCCAGCACCCGACCGGGACAGGCCTACGAGCAGTACTTC.

The chain links TRBV20-1 to TRBJ2-7; 10 positions agree with TRBD2. CDR1 is DFQATT, CDR2 SNEGSKA, per germline (reference sequence). The CDR3 is made up of 14 amino acids. Trimming at V came to 1 base and at J to 4 bases, leaving 4 bases not matched to a gene. The CDR3 coding sequence is TGCAGTGCTAGAGGAACTAGCGGGGTTTACGAGCAGTACTTC. Its translation: CSARGTSGVYEQYF.

Many counts were recorded for this clonotype. The chain links TRBV7-2 to TRBJ2-7, with 11 nucleotides matching TRBD2. The germline CDR1 and CDR2 sequences are SGHTA and FQGNSA. Trimming cost V 2 bases and J 0 bases; bases outside gene matches: 3. The CDR3 extends over 16 amino acids. As DNA, the CDR3 is TGTGCCAGCAGCTTAACCCTAGCGGGAGGCTCCTACGAGCAGTACTTC. Protein sequence: CASSLTLAGGSYEQYF.

This clonotype was seen ten or more times. The CDR3 sequence is CASSSQGRGRTNEKLFF. The CDR3 DNA sequence: TGTGCCAGCAGCTCACAGGGCAGGGGGCGAACTAATGAAAAACTGTTTTTT. The gene calls are TRBV7-9 and TRBJ1-4, with 8 nucleotides matching TRBD1. V gave up 4 bases and J gave up 1 base; unmatched junction bases: 8. Germline V gene sequence: CDR1 SEHNR, CDR2 FQNEAQ (reference sequence). The CDR3 is 17 residues long.

The chain employs TRBV5-1 and TRBJ2-2; possible D gene TRBD1, 5 bases. The germline V and J ends were trimmed by 4 bases and 6 bases, with 16 bases remaining between them. Germline CDR1 and CDR2: SGHRS and YFSETQ. This CDR3 is 15 amino acids long. In DNA, the CDR3 is TGCGCCAGCAGCCTTCAGGGTGATGGGGCCGGGGAGCTGTTTTTT. It is translated as CASSLQGDGAGELFF.

The gene calls are TRBV10-2 and TRBJ1-5; D is perhaps TRBD1 (5 bases). Germline V gene lookup returns CDR1 WSHSY and CDR2 SAAADI. There are 14 residues in the CDR3. V lost 10 bases and J lost 6, with 19 bases in between. The CDR3 spells CAIPPRAGRQPQHF. The CDR3 nucleotides read TGCGCCATCCCCCCAAGGGCAGGGCGTCAGCCCCAGCATTTT.

The chain recombines TRBV19 with TRBJ1-2; the D gene is possibly TRBD1 (6 bases). This CDR3 comprises 13 residues. The germline V gene encodes CDR1 LNHDA and CDR2 SQIVND (reference sequence). The ends were cut back, 4 bases at V and 8 bases at J, with 14 bases in the middle. The CDR3 DNA sequence: TGTGCCAGTAGTACATGGGGGCTGAGCGGCTACACCTTC. It codes for CASSTWGLSGYTF.